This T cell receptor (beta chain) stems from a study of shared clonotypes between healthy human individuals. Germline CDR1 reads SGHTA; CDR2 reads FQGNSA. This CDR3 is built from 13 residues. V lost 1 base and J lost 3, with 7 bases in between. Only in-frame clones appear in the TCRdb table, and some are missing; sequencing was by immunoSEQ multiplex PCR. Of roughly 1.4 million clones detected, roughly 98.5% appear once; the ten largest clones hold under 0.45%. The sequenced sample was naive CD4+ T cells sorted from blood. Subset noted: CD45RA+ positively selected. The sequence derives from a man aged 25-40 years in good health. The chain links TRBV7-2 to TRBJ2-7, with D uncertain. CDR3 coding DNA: TGTGCCAGCAGCTTAGACAGTTTCTACGAGCAGTACTTC. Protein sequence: CASSLDSFYEQYF.